This T cell receptor (beta chain) was observed in a study of blood T cell repertoires in COVID-19. Across the study: COVID-19 samples from acute and convalescent phases originated in the United States, Italy and Spain.

As handled by the study authors: By means of reference gene primer amplification, nucleated cell counts were estimated. Libraries were prepared by immunoSEQ multiplex PCR; TCRdb keeps only in-frame clonotypes and omits some of them. V and J calls plus clone size are reproduced from that table; the DNA served to infer D and trimming. Of approximately 250,000 clones in the sample, 75% to 90% were seen once. Germline V CDR1 and CDR2: SGHTA, FQGNSA. The V end lost 5 bases, the J end lost 2 bases, and 18 bases lay between the germline ends. This CDR3 contains 16 residues. This clone was detected once. This sequence was found in a woman in her 70s with COVID-19, enrolled during active disease. The sequenced sample consisted of peripheral blood. The rearrangement joins TRBV7-2 to TRBJ1-2; D might be TRBD1 (6 bases). The CDR3 DNA reads TGTGCCAGCAGCCCGTTAGGGACACAACCCAACTATGGCTACACCTTC. Protein sequence: CASSPLGTQPNYGYTF.